These T cell receptor beta chains were read from a single sample in a study of T cells in Graves' hyperthyroidism and ophthalmopathy. TCRdb re-called the multiplex PCR reads through MiXCR, storing one row per CDR3 protein. The sample has 500,000 to 550,000 distinct CDR3 sequences, about 20% seen once. Input material: blood. Receptors originate from a man between 18 and 35 years old with Graves' hyperthyroidism. The CDR3 runs from the conserved cysteine through the conserved F or W. Fields, in order: J gene, V gene, clone size, D gene, CDR3 DNA, CDR3 protein. D genes are given only for firm matches. Only part of the rows carry a size: once, few, many, or a class if the clone is expanded.

TRBJ1-3 TRBV11-1 many . TGTGCCAGCAGCAATCGACAGCCGCACCTCTCTGGAAACACCATATATTTT CASSNRQPHLSGNTIYF
TRBJ2-2 TRBV7-9 . . TGTGCCTGGCCGGCGAGGACCGGGGAGCTGTTTTTT CAWPARTGELFF
TRBJ1-1 TRBV19 . . TGTGCCAGTATCTCGCCGAACACTGAAGCTTTCTTT CASISPNTEAFF
TRBJ2-6 TRBV12-3/TRBV12-4 many . TGTGCCAGCAGACCTGACAGATCTGGGGCCAACGTCCTGACTTTC CASRPDRSGANVLTF
TRBJ1-5 TRBV12-3/TRBV12-4 . . TGTGCCAGCAGTTTTAGACTCCGCAATCAGCCCCAGCATTTT CASSFRLRNQPQHF
TRBJ2-7 TRBV12-3/TRBV12-4 many . TGTGCCAGCAGTTCCGACGGGGGGCTTCGGGACGAGCAGTACTTC CASSSDGGLRDEQYF
TRBJ2-7 TRBV11-2 many TRBD1 TGTGCCAGCAGCCCCGAAGGGACAGCGCCCCTAGATAAGTACTTC CASSPEGTAPLDKYF
TRBJ2-7 TRBV12-3/TRBV12-4 many . TGTGCCAGCAGTTTATATAAGGACGAGCAGTACTTC CASSLYKDEQYF
TRBJ2-2 TRBV6-5 many TRBD1 TGTGCCAGCAGTTTTACAGGGGGCACCGGGGAGCTGTTTTTT CASSFTGGTGELFF
TRBJ2-7 TRBV15 . TRBD2 TGTGCCACCAGGAGAAAACTAGCGGGAGAGTACGAGCAGTACTTC CATRRKLAGEYEQYF
TRBJ1-2 TRBV12-3/TRBV12-4 many . TGTGCCAGCAGTAGGGACGTCTATGGCTACACCTTC CASSRDVYGYTF
TRBJ1-5 TRBV4-1 . . TGCGCCAGCAGCCAAGGGAAGGGGATCGATCAGCCCCAGCATTTT CASSQGKGIDQPQHF
TRBJ1-2 TRBV5-5 many TRBD1 TGTGCCAGCAGCTTGCCCGGGACAGGGGGAAATGGCTACACCTTC CASSLPGTGGNGYTF
TRBJ1-1 TRBV11-2 many . TGTGCCAGCAGCTCCAACCTTCTCCGGACACCGAACACTGAAGCTTTCTTT CASSSNLLRTPNTEAFF
TRBJ2-5 TRBV5-6 many . TGTGCCAGCAGCGTTGGGCCCGAGACAGACCAAGAGACCCAGTACTTC CASSVGPETDQETQYF
TRBJ2-2 TRBV3-1 few . TGTGCTGTCGGGGGCACCGGGGAGCTGTTTTTT CAVGGTGELFF
TRBJ2-7 TRBV6-2/TRBV6-3 . TRBD1 TGTGCCAGCAGTTACTCGGGCGTGACAGGGGCCATACTCACGTACGAGCAGTACTTC CASSYSGVTGAILTYEQYF
TRBJ1-5 TRBV28 few . TGTGCCAGCAGCCGGTTTGGGGCGTGGGGGAATCAGCCCCAGCATTTT CASSRFGAWGNQPQHF
TRBJ2-7 TRBV27 . TRBD2 TGTGCCAGCAGTTCGACTAGCGGGTCCCCCTACGAGCAGTACTTC CASSSTSGSPYEQYF
TRBJ1-5 TRBV28 . . TGTGCCAGCAGTTATATGGGTCAGCCCCAGCATTTT CASSYMGQPQHF
TRBJ2-7 TRBV5-6 many TRBD1 TGTGCCAGCAGCCAACTCGACAGGGTAAACGAGCAGTACTTC CASSQLDRVNEQYF
TRBJ1-1 TRBV12-3/TRBV12-4 many . TGTGCCAGCAGTTTATGGAGCAACACTGAAGCTTTCTTT CASSLWSNTEAFF